One sample yielded the 8 T cell receptor beta chains listed below, sequenced in a study of T cell repertoires in cytomegalovirus infection. The antigens for these receptors are not known. From the reads, TCRdb called clonotypes with MiXCR, one entry per CDR3 protein. This table has hundreds of thousands of distinct CDR3 sequences, roughly 36% appearing once. Sequencing used cultured PBMCs, obtained from culture after CMV antigen stimulation. These receptors came from a human donor in good health (CMV status not recorded). Some clones in this sample may be carry-over from other donors' samples.

In its sample, this clonotype was seen a few times. The V call is TRBV7-9, the J call TRBJ2-7; 15 bases map to TRBD2. Trimming removed 8 bases from V and 4 bases from J; junction bases left unmatched: 0. CDR1 is SEHNR, CDR2 FQNEAQ, per germline (reference sequence). CDR3 length: 13 residues. CDR3: CASGTSGGYEQYF. The CDR3 DNA reads as TGTGCCAGCGGGACTAGCGGGGGGTACGAGCAGTACTTC.

This clonotype appeared many times. The V and J genes are TRBV7-9 and TRBJ2-7; TRBD1 matches 7 bases. This CDR3 is 15 amino acids long. Trimming at V came to 4 bases and at J to 1 base, leaving 7 bases not matched to a gene. Germline CDR1 and CDR2: SEHNR and FQNEAQ (reference sequence). The CDR3: CASSSAGTASYEQYF. CDR3 DNA: TGTGCCAGCAGCTCAGCCGGGACAGCTTCCTACGAGCAGTACTTC.

This clonotype was found a few times. The rearrangement joins TRBV7-6 to TRBJ2-7; possibly TRBD2 for D (6 bases). The CDR3 runs 15 residues. Germline V gives CDR1 SGHVS, CDR2 FNYEAQ. The V gene lost 4 bases and the J gene lost 4 bases, with 17 bases spanning the gap. CDR3: CASSSTLGSWYEQYF. DNA for the CDR3: TGTGCCAGCAGCTCGACTCTCGGGAGCTGGTACGAGCAGTACTTC.

This clonotype was counted between two and nine times. V is TRBV7-2 and J is TRBJ2-1; D unclear. V was trimmed by 1 base and J by 0 bases, leaving 10 bases between them. CDR3 length: 16 amino acids. The germline gives CDR1 SGHTA, CDR2 FQGNSA. The CDR3, as DNA: TGTGCCAGCAGCTTAGGGGCTATTAGCTCCTACAATGAGCAGTTCTTC. It translates to CASSLGAISSYNEQFF.

This clonotype appeared many times. The chain recombines TRBV7-9 with TRBJ2-1, with 9 positions matching TRBD2. The germline V gene encodes CDR1 SEHNR and CDR2 FQNEAQ (reference sequence). Germline trimming cut 3 bases from V and 5 bases from J; bases unmatched to any gene: 2. CDR3 length: 14 residues. The CDR3 is CASSFSGSDNEQFF. CDR3 bases: TGTGCCAGCAGCTTTAGCGGGAGTGACAATGAGCAGTTCTTC.

This clonotype came up a few times. The chain has TRBV7-3 and TRBJ1-4, with a possible D match to TRBD1 (6 bases). The germline gives CDR1 SGHTA, CDR2 FQGTGA. The length of the CDR3 is 14 residues. The germline V and J ends were trimmed by 4 bases and 4 bases, with 10 bases remaining between them. CDR3 nucleotides: TGTGCCAGCAGCTCCGGACAGAGTAATGAAAAACTGTTTTTT. It is translated as CASSSGQSNEKLFF.

This sequence joins TRBV27 and TRBJ2-7; D is ambiguous. This CDR3 is built from 14 residues. CDR1 MNHEY and CDR2 SMNVEV come from the germline V gene (reference sequence). Trimming pared 2 bases from V and 5 bases from J, leaving 13 bases between. The CDR3 loop is CASSLIGSVHEQYF. CDR3 nucleotides: TGTGCCAGCAGTTTAATAGGGTCCGTCCACGAGCAGTACTTC.

The genes are TRBV5-1 and TRBJ2-2; weak D call: TRBD1 (5 bases). This CDR3 has 16 residues. V was pared by 0 bases and J by 0 bases, with 9 bases between. In germline, CDR1 is SGHRS, CDR2 YFSETQ. As DNA, the CDR3 is TGCGCCAGCAGCTTGGCAGCAGGGACGAACACCGGGGAGCTGTTTTTT. The encoded protein is CASSLAAGTNTGELFF.